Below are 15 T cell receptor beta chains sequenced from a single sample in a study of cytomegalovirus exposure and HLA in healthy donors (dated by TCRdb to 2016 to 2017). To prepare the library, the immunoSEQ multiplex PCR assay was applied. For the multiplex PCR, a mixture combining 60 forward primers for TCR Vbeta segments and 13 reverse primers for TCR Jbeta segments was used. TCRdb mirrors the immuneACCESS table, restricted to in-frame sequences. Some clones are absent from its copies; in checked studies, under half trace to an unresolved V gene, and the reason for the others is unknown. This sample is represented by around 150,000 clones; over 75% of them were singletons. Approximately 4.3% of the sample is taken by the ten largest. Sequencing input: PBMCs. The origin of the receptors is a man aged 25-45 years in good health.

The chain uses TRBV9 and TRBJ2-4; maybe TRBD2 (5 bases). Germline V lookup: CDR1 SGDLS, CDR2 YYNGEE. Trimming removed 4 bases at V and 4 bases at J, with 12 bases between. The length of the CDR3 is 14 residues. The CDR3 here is CASSPPRGKNIQYF. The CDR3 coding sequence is TGTGCCAGCAGCCCCCCCCGGGGTAAAAACATTCAGTACTTC.

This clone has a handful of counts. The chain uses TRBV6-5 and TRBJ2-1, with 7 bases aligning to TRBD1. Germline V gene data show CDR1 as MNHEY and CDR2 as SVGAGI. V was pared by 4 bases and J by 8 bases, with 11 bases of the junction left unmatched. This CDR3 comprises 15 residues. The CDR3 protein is CASSLRQGITDEQFF. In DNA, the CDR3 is TGTGCCAGCAGTTTACGACAGGGAATTACTGATGAGCAGTTCTTC.

The chain's CDR3 is CASSEGLATDTQYF. The CDR3 region has the DNA TGTGCCAGCAGTGAAGGACTAGCGACAGATACGCAGTATTTT. The chain links TRBV6-1 to TRBJ2-3; TRBD2 matches 8 bases. The CDR3 length is 14 residues. The junction had 0 bases not matched to a gene; V was cut back by 1 base and J by 3 bases. Germline V CDR1 and CDR2: MNHNS, SASEGT.

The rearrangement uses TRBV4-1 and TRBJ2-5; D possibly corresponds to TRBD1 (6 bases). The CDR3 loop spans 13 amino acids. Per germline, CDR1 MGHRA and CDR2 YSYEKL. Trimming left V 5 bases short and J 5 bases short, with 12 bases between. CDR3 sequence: CASSTTGLETQYF. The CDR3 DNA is TGCGCCAGCAGCACTACAGGGCTCGAGACCCAGTACTTC.

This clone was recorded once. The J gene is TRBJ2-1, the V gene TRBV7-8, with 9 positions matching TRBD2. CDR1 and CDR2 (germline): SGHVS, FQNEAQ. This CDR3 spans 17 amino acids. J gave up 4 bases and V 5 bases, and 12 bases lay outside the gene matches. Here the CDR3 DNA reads TGTGCCAGCAGCAATCCAGCGGGAGGACATCTTTACAATGAGCAGTTCTTC. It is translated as CASSNPAGGHLYNEQFF.

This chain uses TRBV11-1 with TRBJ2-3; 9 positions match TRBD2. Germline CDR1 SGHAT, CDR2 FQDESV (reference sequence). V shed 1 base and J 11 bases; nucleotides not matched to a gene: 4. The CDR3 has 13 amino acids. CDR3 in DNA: TGTGCCAGCAGCTTAGTTGCGGGAGGGCAGCAGTATTTT. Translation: CASSLVAGGQQYF.

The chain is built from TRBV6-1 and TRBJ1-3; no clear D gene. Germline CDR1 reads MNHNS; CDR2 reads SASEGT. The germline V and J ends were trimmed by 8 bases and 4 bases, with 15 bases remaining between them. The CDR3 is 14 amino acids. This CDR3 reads CASRQRGSGNTIYF. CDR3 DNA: TGTGCCAGCCGACAAAGAGGGTCCGGAAACACCATATATTTT.

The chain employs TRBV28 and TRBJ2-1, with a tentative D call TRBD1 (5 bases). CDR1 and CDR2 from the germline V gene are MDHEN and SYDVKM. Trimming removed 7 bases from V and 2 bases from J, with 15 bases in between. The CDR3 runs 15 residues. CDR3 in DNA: TGTGCCAGCACCGGATCAGGGAAGCCCTACAATGAGCAGTTCTTC. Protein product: CASTGSGKPYNEQFF.

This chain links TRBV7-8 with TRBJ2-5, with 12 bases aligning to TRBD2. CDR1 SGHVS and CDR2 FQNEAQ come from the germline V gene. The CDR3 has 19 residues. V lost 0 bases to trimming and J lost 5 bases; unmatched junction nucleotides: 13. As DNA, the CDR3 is TGTGCCAGCAGCTTAGCGGGTGGGACTAGCGGGCGTTCGTGGGAGACCCAGTACTTC. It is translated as CASSLAGGTSGRSWETQYF.

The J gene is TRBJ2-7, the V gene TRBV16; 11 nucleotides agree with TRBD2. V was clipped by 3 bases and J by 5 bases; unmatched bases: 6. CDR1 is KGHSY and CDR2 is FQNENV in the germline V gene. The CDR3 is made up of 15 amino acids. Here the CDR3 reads CASSQFSGRADEQYF. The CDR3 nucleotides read TGTGCCAGCAGCCAGTTTAGCGGGAGGGCCGACGAGCAGTACTTC.

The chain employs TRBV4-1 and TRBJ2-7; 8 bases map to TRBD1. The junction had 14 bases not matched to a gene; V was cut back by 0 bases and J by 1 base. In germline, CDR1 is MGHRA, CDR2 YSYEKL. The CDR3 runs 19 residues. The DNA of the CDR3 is TGCGCCAGCAGCCAAGATATGACAGGGGTTCGCCGTTCTTCCTACGAGCAGTACTTC. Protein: CASSQDMTGVRRSSYEQYF.

The CDR3 sequence: CASSLGSADTQYF. CDR3 coding DNA: TGCGCCAGCAGCTTAGGCAGCGCAGATACGCAGTATTTT. The V call is TRBV5-1, the J call TRBJ2-3; no reliable D call. Germline CDR1 and CDR2: SGHRS and YFSETQ. Trimming removed 2 bases from V and 4 bases from J, with 8 bases in between. CDR3 size: 13 residues.

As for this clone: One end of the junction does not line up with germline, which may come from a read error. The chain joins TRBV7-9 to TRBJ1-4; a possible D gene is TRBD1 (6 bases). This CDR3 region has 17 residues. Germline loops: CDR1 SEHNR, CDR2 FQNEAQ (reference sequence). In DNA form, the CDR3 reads TGTTCCAGCAGCTTAGTTAGGGGGTCGGCCGGGGACGTTTGGCTGTTTTTT. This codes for CSSSLVRGSAGDVWLFF.

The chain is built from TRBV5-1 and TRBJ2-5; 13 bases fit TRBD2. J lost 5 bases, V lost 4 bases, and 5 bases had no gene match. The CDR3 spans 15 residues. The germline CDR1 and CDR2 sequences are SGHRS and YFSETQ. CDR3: CASSQGLAGSETQYF. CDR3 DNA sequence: TGCGCCAGCAGCCAGGGACTAGCGGGATCTGAGACCCAGTACTTC.

CDR3 loop: CASSPSRAGEQYF. CDR3 nucleotide sequence: TGTGCCAGCAGCCCCTCCCGAGCGGGTGAGCAGTACTTC. This sequence joins TRBV7-8 and TRBJ2-7; D might be TRBD2 (6 bases). The CDR3 is 13 residues long. V was pared by 5 bases and J by 7 bases, with 15 bases between. Per germline, CDR1 SGHVS and CDR2 FQNEAQ. Based on the CDR3 plus reference TRBV7-8 and TRBJ2-7, the full variable domain is GAGVSQSPRYKVAKRGQDVALRCDPISGHVSLFWYQQALGQGPEFLTYFQNEAQLDKSGLPSDRFFAERPEGSVSTLKIQRTQQEDSAVYLCASSPSRAGEQYFGPGTRLTVT.